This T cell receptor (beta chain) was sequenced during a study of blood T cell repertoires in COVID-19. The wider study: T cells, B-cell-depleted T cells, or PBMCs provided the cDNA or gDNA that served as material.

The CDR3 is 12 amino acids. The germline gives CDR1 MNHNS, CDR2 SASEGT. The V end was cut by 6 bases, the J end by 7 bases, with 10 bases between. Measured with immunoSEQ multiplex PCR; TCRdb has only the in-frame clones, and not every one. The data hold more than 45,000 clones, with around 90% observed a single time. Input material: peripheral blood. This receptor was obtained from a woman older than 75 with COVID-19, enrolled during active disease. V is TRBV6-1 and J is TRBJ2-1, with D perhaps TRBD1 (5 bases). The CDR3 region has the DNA TGTGCCAGCAGCCAGACAGTAAATGAGCAGTTCTTC. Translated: CASSQTVNEQFF.